A selection of T cell receptor beta chains follows, all from one sample in a study of OX40 agonist ivuxolimab in advanced cancers. Here immunoSEQ multiplex PCR was the method, and the copy in TCRdb shows in-frame clones only, minus some. The table includes about 73,000 clones, around nine tenths detected once. The sequencing used CD4+ or CD8+ T cells sorted from blood, collected in a trial of the OX40 agonist ivuxolimab. The receptors come from an adult with an advanced solid tumor such as melanoma, head and neck, liver or kidney cancer. CDR3s include the opening cysteine and the closing phenylalanine or tryptophan. The D gene is left open where the match is weak. Expanded clones are given a class, and other clones once, few, many or no size at all.

CDR3nt,CDR3aa,d_gene,j_gene,abundance,len,v_gene
TGTGCCAGCAGTTTCCCCCCTATGAGCGGTAATCAGCCCCAGCATTTT,CASSFPPMSGNQPQHF,.,TRBJ1-5,.,16,TRBV28
TGTGCCAGTAGTGCCTCTTCGACAGGGAAAGAGACCCAGTACTTC,CASSASSTGKETQYF,TRBD1,TRBJ2-5,.,15,TRBV19
TGTGCCAGTAGTAGGACTTCAGGGGATGATGGCTACACCTTC,CASSRTSGDDGYTF,.,TRBJ1-2,.,14,TRBV19
TGTGCCAGCTCACCCCCCGGGACACTATTCTACGAGCAGTACTTC,CASSPPGTLFYEQYF,.,TRBJ2-7,.,15,TRBV18
TGTGCCAGCAGAGCCCGGGACTCCATTACTCATGAGCAGTTCTTC,CASRARDSITHEQFF,.,TRBJ2-1,.,15,TRBV6-1
TGTGCCAGTAGTATGAGGGTACACCAAGAGACCCAGTACTTC,CASSMRVHQETQYF,.,TRBJ2-5,.,14,TRBV19
TGTGCCAGCAGCTTGTCAGGGGCAGGAAACACCATATATTTT,CASSLSGAGNTIYF,.,TRBJ1-3,.,14,TRBV5-8
TGTGCCAGCAGGCGACAGGGTCCGAGGGAGCAGTACTTC,CASRRQGPREQYF,TRBD1,TRBJ2-7,.,13,TRBV6-6
TGTGCCAGCAGCTCCCAGGGAGGTGGGGCCAACGTCCTGACTTTC,CASSSQGGGANVLTF,.,TRBJ2-6,few,15,TRBV7-9
TGTGCCAGCAGTCCAACCAGGACAGGGAGGGACAATGAGCAGTTCTTC,CASSPTRTGRDNEQFF,.,TRBJ2-1,.,16,TRBV2
TGTGCCAGCAGTTGGACCTATAGCACAGATACGCAGTATTTT,CASSWTYSTDTQYF,.,TRBJ2-3,.,14,TRBV6-6
TGTGCCAGCAGTTTATCGTGGCAGGGTTACGGCTACACCTTC,CASSLSWQGYGYTF,.,TRBJ1-2,.,14,TRBV27
TGTGCCACCAGCAGATACGACAGCGCTTCACCCCTCCACTTT,CATSRYDSASPLHF,.,TRBJ1-6,.,14,TRBV15
TGTGCCAGTAGTATGTGGGGAAGGCACACTGAAGCTTTCTTT,CASSMWGRHTEAFF,.,TRBJ1-1,.,14,TRBV19
TGTGCCAGCAGTTCCCCCATGGGGGGCCGGGAGACCCAGTACTTC,CASSSPMGGRETQYF,.,TRBJ2-5,.,15,TRBV28
TGTGCCAGCACCCCTCGAGGGAACAATGAGCAGTTCTTC,CASTPRGNNEQFF,.,TRBJ2-1,.,13,TRBV7-8
TGTGCCAGTAGTATCCTGGGGTACCAGCCCCAGCATTTT,CASSILGYQPQHF,.,TRBJ1-5,.,13,TRBV19
TGTGCCAGCAGCTTCGGTTTTGGGACCCTGAACACTGAAGCTTTCTTT,CASSFGFGTLNTEAFF,.,TRBJ1-1,.,16,TRBV5-6
TGTGCCTGGAGTGTAAAAGGGACAGAAGAGACCCAGTACTTC,CAWSVKGTEETQYF,TRBD1,TRBJ2-5,.,14,TRBV30
TGTGCCAGCAGTGACCGGACAGGGGGCTGGAACTATGGCTACACCTTC,CASSDRTGGWNYGYTF,TRBD1,TRBJ1-2,.,16,TRBV2
TGCGCCAGCAGCTTGGTAGCTAGCGGGGGAACAGATACGCAGTATTTT,CASSLVASGGTDTQYF,TRBD2,TRBJ2-3,.,16,TRBV5-1
TGTGCCAGCTGGGGGAGGAATAGCAATCAGCCCCAGCATTTT,CASWGRNSNQPQHF,.,TRBJ1-5,.,14,TRBV6-1
TGTGCCAGCAGCCCACCGGGTAGCACAGATACGCAGTATTTT,CASSPPGSTDTQYF,.,TRBJ2-3,.,14,TRBV7-3
TGTGCCAGCAGTTTCCTGCGACAGGGAGGCCAGCCCCAGCATTTT,CASSFLRQGGQPQHF,TRBD1,TRBJ1-5,once,15,TRBV28
TGTGCCAGCAGCCCGACGACAGGGGGGATTGAAAAACTGTTTTTT,CASSPTTGGIEKLFF,TRBD1,TRBJ1-4,.,15,TRBV7-9
TGCGCCAGCAGCCAACCGCAGACAGATACGCAGTATTTT,CASSQPQTDTQYF,.,TRBJ2-3,.,13,TRBV4-1
TGTGCCAGCAGAGGGCCGGTGAACACCGGGGAGCTGTTTTTT,CASRGPVNTGELFF,.,TRBJ2-2,.,14,TRBV6-1
TGTGCCAGCAGTGAAGCACTGACCGGGGAGCTGTTTTTT,CASSEALTGELFF,.,TRBJ2-2,.,13,TRBV6-1
TGTGCCAGCACCGGGACACAAAACGGCTACACCTTC,CASTGTQNGYTF,.,TRBJ1-2,few,12,TRBV25-1
TGTGCCACCAGCAGAGCCTGGGCTGAAGCTTTCTTT,CATSRAWAEAFF,.,TRBJ1-1,once,12,TRBV15
TGCGCCAGCAGCCAAGGAGGGGCTAAAGCGGGGGCTCGGGAGACCCAGTACTTC,CASSQGGAKAGARETQYF,TRBD2,TRBJ2-5,.,18,TRBV4-1
TGTGCCAGCTCGCAGGACCCAACCTATGGCTACACCTTC,CASSQDPTYGYTF,.,TRBJ1-2,.,13,TRBV2